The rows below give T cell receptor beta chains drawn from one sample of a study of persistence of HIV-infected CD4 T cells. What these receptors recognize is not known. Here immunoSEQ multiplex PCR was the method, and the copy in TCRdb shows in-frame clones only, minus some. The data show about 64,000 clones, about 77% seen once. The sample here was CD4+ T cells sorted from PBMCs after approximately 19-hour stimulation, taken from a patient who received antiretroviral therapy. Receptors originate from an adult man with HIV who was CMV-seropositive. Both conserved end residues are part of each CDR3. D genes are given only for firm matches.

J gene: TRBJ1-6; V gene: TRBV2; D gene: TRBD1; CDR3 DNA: TGTGCCAGCAGAGGACAGGGCGTGACGGCCCTCCACTTT; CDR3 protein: CASRGQGVTALHF
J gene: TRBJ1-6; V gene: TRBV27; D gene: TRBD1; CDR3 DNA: TGTGCCAGCAGTTTAAGTAGACAGGGGGCGAGGGGTTCACCCCTCCACTTT; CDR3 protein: CASSLSRQGARGSPLHF
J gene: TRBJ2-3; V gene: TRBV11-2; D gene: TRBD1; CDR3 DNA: TGTGCCAGCAGCGCCAGACAGGGAACGGAGTATGCAGATACGCAGTATTTT; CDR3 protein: CASSARQGTEYADTQYF
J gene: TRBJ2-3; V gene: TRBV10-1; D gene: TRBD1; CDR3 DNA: TGCGCCAGCAGATTGACAGGGGGCACAGATACGCAGTATTTT; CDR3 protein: CASRLTGGTDTQYF
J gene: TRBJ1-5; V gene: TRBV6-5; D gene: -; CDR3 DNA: TGTGCCAGCAGTTTGAAGGGGGGCATTAATCAGCCCCAGCATTTT; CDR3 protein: CASSLKGGINQPQHF
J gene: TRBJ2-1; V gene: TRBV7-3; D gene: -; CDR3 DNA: TGTGCCAGCAGTAAAGGGGCAGGGGAAGGTGAGCAGTTCTTC; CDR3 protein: CASSKGAGEGEQFF
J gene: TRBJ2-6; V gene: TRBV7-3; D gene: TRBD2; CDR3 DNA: TGTGCCAGCAGCCTTAGCGGGGGGGCCTCTGGGGCCAACGTCCTGACTTTC; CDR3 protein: CASSLSGGASGANVLTF
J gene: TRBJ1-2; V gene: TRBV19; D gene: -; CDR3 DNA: TGTGCCAGTAGTGCCCTGACCCGAGGTGGCTACACCTTC; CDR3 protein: CASSALTRGGYTF
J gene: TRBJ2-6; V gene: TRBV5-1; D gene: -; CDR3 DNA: TGCGCCAGCAGCCAGGGGTCTGGGGCCAACGTCCTGACTTTC; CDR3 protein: CASSQGSGANVLTF
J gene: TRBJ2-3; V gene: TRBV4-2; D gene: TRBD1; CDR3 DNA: TGTGCCAGCAGCCAGGGGGACAGGGTCAGCACAGATACGCAGTATTTT; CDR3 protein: CASSQGDRVSTDTQYF
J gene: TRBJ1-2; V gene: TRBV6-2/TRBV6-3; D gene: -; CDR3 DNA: TGTGCCAGCAGTCCCTTTCAAGGCCGGGACACATATGGCTACACCTTC; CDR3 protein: CASSPFQGRDTYGYTF
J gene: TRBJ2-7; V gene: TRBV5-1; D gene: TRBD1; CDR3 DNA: TGCGCCAGCAGCCCAGGGACAGGGTACCACGAGCAGTACTTC; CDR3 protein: CASSPGTGYHEQYF
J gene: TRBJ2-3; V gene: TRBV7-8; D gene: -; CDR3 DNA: TGTGCCAGCAGCTTAGATCCTAGTACCGATACGCAGTATTTT; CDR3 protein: CASSLDPSTDTQYF
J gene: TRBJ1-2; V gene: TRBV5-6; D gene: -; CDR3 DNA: TGTGCCAGCAGCTTGGATAGGGGGTTCGATGGCTACACCTTC; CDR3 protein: CASSLDRGFDGYTF
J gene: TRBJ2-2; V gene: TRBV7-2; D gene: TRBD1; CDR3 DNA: TGTGCCAGCAGCTTAGGTGGACAGGGCAACACCGGGGAGCTGTTTTTT; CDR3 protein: CASSLGGQGNTGELFF
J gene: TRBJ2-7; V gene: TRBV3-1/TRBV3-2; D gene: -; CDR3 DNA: TGTGCCAGCAGCCAGAGGCAGGGGTGGGAGCAGTACTTC; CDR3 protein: CASSQRQGWEQYF
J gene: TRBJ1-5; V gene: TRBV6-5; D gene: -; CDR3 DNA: TGTGCCAGTGTATCAGGGGAAGTCAATCAGCCCCAGCATTTT; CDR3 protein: CASVSGEVNQPQHF
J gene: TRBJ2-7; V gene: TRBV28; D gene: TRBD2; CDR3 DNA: TGTGCCAGCAGTTTTGGGGGGGGATCCTACGAGCAGTACTTC; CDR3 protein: CASSFGGGSYEQYF
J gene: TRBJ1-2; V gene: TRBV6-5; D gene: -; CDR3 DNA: TGTGCCAGCACCCTGGGAGGGATCGGCTATGGCTACACCTTC; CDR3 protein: CASTLGGIGYGYTF